This TCR beta chain was profiled in a study of blood T cell repertoires in COVID-19. Study at large: Sites across the United States, Italy and Spain contributed samples from acute and convalescent COVID-19. T cells, B-cell-depleted T cells, or PBMCs provided the cDNA or gDNA that served as material.

The germline V gene has CDR1 SGDLS and CDR2 YYNGEE. The J segment lost 5 bases and the V segment lost 1 base, leaving 10 bases of the junction unmatched. The CDR3 covers 16 residues. The authors' processing: Reference gene primers were amplified, and this amplification served to estimate nucleated cell counts. The protocol was immunoSEQ multiplex PCR, while the TCRdb copy is restricted to in-frame clones and leaves out a portion. From that table come the V and J calls and clone size; the DNA was used to work out D and trimming. The sample holds 40,000 or so clones, just over 85% seen once. The specimen was peripheral blood. The chain joins TRBV9 to TRBJ2-3; 7 bases fit TRBD1. The clonotype comes from a man in his sixties with active COVID-19. This chain's CDR3 is CASSVNRQGSLDTQYF. The CDR3 DNA sequence: TGTGCCAGCAGCGTAAACCGACAGGGATCTTTAGATACGCAGTATTTT.